This T cell receptor (beta chain) was sequenced in a study of blood T cell repertoires in COVID-19. Study-level information: Samples taken during acute and convalescent COVID-19 were collected in the United States, Italy and Spain. T cells, B-cell-depleted T cells, or PBMCs provided the cDNA or gDNA that served as material.

Per the original methods: Scientists estimated how many nucleated cells there were by amplifying reference gene primers. The method was immunoSEQ multiplex PCR; TCRdb's version includes in-frame clones alone and lacks a portion of them. The DNA gave D and trimming, while V, J and clone size come from that table. The sample lists 150,000 to 200,000 clones, about 91% occurring once. The CDR3 has 15 residues. The V and J ends lost 2 bases and 7 bases, in that order; junction bases with no gene match: 7. Germline V gene sequence: CDR1 SGHTA, CDR2 FQGNSA. The chain combines TRBV7-2 with TRBJ1-5, with 8 nucleotides matching TRBD1. Sequenced material: peripheral blood. The TCR was taken from a woman younger than 45 with acute or convalescent COVID-19. Written as DNA, the CDR3 is TGTGCCAGCAGCTTATCCCCGGACAGGGTGCAGCCCCAGCATTTT. This translates into CASSLSPDRVQPQHF.